The 10 T cell receptor beta chains presented below share a single source sample, sequenced in a study of shared clonotypes between healthy human individuals. TCRdb's table, derived via immunoSEQ multiplex PCR, lists solely in-frame clones and lacks some. This table has about 2,200,000 clones, 85% to 95% appearing once. CD8 cells regarded as naive lacked CD45RO, were positively chosen for CCR7, and omitted terminally differentiated effector memory CD45RA+ cells. Sequencing was done on a sample of naive CD8+ T cells from PBMCs. The source of these receptors is a man younger than 30 in good health. Some clones in this sample may be carry-over from other donors' samples.

On this clone itself: The same CDR3 arises from other DNA sequences in this sample as well. The chain links TRBV27 to TRBJ1-1; no clear D. Trimming stripped 4 bases from V and 0 bases from J, with 6 bases between. Per the germline V gene, CDR1 is MNHEY and CDR2 is SMNVEV (reference sequence). The CDR3 loop spans 13 amino acids. CDR3 residues: CASSSTLNTEAFF. CDR3 in DNA: TGTGCCAGCAGTTCGACCCTGAACACTGAAGCTTTCTTT.

The chain couples TRBV5-4 to TRBJ2-1; TRBD1 matches at 8 bases. Per the germline V gene, CDR1 is SGHNT and CDR2 is YYREEE (reference sequence). The CDR3 is 15 amino acids. J lost 4 bases, V lost 2 bases, and 5 bases had no gene match. CDR3 sequence: CASSLDRGEYNEQFF. CDR3 DNA: TGTGCCAGCAGCTTAGACAGGGGCGAATACAATGAGCAGTTCTTC. Supplemented by reference TRBV5-4 and TRBJ2-1, the full variable domain reads ETGVTQSPTHLIKTRGQQVTLRCSSQSGHNTVSWYQQALGQGPQFIFQYYREEENGRGNFPPRFSGLQFPNYSSELNVNALELDDSALYLCASSLDRGEYNEQFFGPGTRLTVL.

J is TRBJ2-1 and V is TRBV27; D is unresolved. Between the trimmed V and J ends, which lost 0 bases and 6 bases, there was a span of 9 bases. The CDR3 has 14 residues. The germline V gene has CDR1 MNHEY and CDR2 SMNVEV (reference sequence). The DNA for the CDR3 is TGTGCCAGCAGTTTATCTGGCATAAGCAATGAGCAGTTCTTC. As protein: CASSLSGISNEQFF.

The chain joins TRBV9 to TRBJ2-1, with 14 bases lining up with TRBD2. From germline, CDR1 is SGDLS and CDR2 YYNGEE. Germline trimming cut 4 bases from V and 9 bases from J; bases unmatched to any gene: 9. This CDR3 has 16 amino acids. This chain's CDR3 is CASSTGLAGGGGEQFF. CDR3 DNA sequence: TGTGCCAGCAGCACCGGACTAGCGGGAGGTGGAGGTGAGCAGTTCTTC.

This chain uses TRBV4-1 with TRBJ2-5; either TRBD1 or TRBD2 may fit D (5 bases each). The CDR3 contains 13 residues. Trimming shortened V by 4 bases and J by 3 bases, and 9 bases separated the two germline ends. CDR1 is MGHRA and CDR2 is YSYEKL in the germline V gene. The CDR3 reads CASSPGPEETQYF. The CDR3 DNA sequence: TGCGCCAGCAGCCCGGGACCGGAAGAGACCCAGTACTTC.

The CDR3 sequence is CSVVPRDMAEAFF. In nucleotides, the CDR3 is TGCAGCGTTGTCCCCCGGGACATGGCTGAAGCTTTCTTT. The chain carries TRBV29-1 and TRBJ1-1; D may be TRBD1 (6 bases). V was cut by 4 bases and J by 6 bases, with 15 bases left in between. The CDR3 has 13 residues. CDR1 is SQVTM, CDR2 ANQGSEA, per germline.

The chain carries TRBV30 and TRBJ1-1; 8 positions agree with TRBD1. The V segment lost 1 base and the J segment 5 bases; nucleotides outside the gene matches: 12. The CDR3 is 16 amino acids. Germline V lookup: CDR1 GTSNPN, CDR2 SVGIG (reference sequence). CDR3 sequence (DNA): TGTGCCTGGAGTGGGGTCGGGACAGGAGGGGGGACTGAAGCTTTCTTT. It translates to CAWSGVGTGGGTEAFF.

The rearrangement links TRBV29-1 to TRBJ2-1; D uncertain. This CDR3 is built from 11 residues. Germline loops: CDR1 SQVTM, CDR2 ANQGSEA. The V end was cut by 1 base, the J end by 7 bases, with 5 bases between. Here the CDR3 DNA reads TGCAGCGTTGAAGGGGCGAATGAGCAGTTCTTC. It encodes CSVEGANEQFF.

The J gene is TRBJ2-1, the V gene TRBV5-5; no reliable D call. CDR3 length equals 11 residues. V lost 0 bases and J lost 9, with 4 bases in between. The germline gives CDR1 SGHKS, CDR2 YYEKEE (reference sequence). CDR3 coding DNA: TGTGCCAGCAGCTTGGAGTCTGAGCAGTTCTTC. Protein product: CASSLESEQFF.

Only one count was recorded for this clone. This CDR3 reads CASSAGGTSGRDTQYF. CDR3 in DNA: TGTGCCAGCAGCGCCGGAGGGACTAGCGGGAGAGATACGCAGTATTTT. This rearrangement joins TRBV9 to TRBJ2-3; 14 nucleotides align to TRBD2. Germline V lookup: CDR1 SGDLS, CDR2 YYNGEE. CDR3 length: 16 residues. V gave up 3 bases and J gave up 5 bases; unmatched junction bases: 5. The whole variable domain, filled in from reference TRBV9 and TRBJ2-3, reads DSGVTQTPKHLITATGQRVTLRCSPRSGDLSVYWYQQSLDQGLQFLIQYYNGEERAKGNILERFSAQQFPDLHSELNLSSLELGDSALYFCASSAGGTSGRDTQYFGPGTRLTVL.